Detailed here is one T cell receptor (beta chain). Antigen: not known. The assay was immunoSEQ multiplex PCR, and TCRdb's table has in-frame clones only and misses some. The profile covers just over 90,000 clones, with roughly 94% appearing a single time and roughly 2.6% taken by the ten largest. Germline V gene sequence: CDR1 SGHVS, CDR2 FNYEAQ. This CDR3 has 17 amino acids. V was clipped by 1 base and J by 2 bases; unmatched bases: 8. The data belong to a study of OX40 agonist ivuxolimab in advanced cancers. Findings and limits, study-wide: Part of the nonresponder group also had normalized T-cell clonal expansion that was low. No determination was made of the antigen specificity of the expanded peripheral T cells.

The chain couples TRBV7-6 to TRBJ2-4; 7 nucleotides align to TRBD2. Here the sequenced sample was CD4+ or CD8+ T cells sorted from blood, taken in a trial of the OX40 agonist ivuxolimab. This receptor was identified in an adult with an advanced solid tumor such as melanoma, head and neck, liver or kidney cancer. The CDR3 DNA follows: TGTGCCAGCAGCTTAGTGGCGGGAGAAGGGACCAAAAACATTCAGTACTTC. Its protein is CASSLVAGEGTKNIQYF. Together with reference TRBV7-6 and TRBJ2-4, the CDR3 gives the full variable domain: GAGVSQSPRYKVTKRGQDVALRCDPISGHVSLYWYRQALGQGPEFLTYFNYEAQQDKSGLPNDRFSAERPEGSISTLTIQRTEQRDSAMYRCASSLVAGEGTKNIQYFGAGTRLSVL.